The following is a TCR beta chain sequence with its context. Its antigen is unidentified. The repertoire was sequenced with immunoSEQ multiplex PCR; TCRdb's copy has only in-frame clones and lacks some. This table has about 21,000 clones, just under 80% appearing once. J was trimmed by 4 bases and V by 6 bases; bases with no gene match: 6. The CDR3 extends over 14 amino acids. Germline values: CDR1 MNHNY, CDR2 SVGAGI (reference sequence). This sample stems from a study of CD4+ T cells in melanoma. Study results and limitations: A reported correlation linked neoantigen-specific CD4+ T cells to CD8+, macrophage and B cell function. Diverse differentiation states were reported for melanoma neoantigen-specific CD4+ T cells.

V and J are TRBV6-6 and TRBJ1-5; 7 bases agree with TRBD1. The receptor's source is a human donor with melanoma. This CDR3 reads CASSSGTENQPQHF. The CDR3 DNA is TGTGCCAGCAGCTCCGGGACAGAAAATCAGCCCCAGCATTTT.